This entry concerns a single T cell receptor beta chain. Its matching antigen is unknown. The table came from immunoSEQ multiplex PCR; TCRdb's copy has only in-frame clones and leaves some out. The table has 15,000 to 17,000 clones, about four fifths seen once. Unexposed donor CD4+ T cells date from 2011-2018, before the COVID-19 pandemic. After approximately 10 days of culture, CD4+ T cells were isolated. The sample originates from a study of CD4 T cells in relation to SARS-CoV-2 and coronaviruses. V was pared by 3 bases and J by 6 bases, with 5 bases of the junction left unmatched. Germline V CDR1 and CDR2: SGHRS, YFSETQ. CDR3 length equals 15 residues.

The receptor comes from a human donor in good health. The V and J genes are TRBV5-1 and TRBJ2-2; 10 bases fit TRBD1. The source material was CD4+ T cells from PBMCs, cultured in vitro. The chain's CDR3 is CASSSTGGYAGELFF. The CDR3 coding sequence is TGCGCCAGCAGCTCGACAGGGGGCTATGCCGGGGAGCTGTTTTTT.